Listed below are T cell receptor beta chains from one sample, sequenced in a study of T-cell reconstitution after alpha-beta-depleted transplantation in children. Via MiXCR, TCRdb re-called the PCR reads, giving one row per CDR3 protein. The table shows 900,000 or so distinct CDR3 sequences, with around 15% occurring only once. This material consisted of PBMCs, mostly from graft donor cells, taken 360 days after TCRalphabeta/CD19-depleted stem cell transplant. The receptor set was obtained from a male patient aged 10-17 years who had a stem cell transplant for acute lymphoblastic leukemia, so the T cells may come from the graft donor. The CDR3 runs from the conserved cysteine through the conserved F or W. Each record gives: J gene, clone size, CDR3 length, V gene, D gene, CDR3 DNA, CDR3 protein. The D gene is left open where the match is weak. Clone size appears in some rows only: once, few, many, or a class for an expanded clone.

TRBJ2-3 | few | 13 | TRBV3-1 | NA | TGTGCCAGCAGCCAAAAAAAGACGTATACGCAGTATTTT | CASSQKKTYTQYF
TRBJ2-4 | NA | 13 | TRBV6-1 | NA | TGTGCCAGCAGTAGTAGAGCCAAAAACATTCAGTACTTC | CASSSRAKNIQYF
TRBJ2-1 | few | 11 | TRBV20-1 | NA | TGCAGTGCTCCGACCCACAATGAGCAGTTCTTC | CSAPTHNEQFF
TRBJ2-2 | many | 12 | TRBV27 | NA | TGTGCCAGCAGCCAGAACACCGGGGAGCTGTTTTTT | CASSQNTGELFF
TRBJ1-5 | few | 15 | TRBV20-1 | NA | TGCAGTGCTAGGCTTGGCTGGGAGGGAGATCAGCCCCAGCATTTT | CSARLGWEGDQPQHF
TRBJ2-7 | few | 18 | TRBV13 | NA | TGTGCCAGCAGCTTAGGAGTAGTGGGGGGGACAACCTCCTACGAGCAGTACTTC | CASSLGVVGGTTSYEQYF
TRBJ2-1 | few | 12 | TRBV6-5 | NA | TGTGCCAGCAGTTATGGGGCCAATGAGCAGTTCTTC | CASSYGANEQFF
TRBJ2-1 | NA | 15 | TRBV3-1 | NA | TGTGCCAGCAGCCACAGTTCACTAGCCTTACGTGAGCAGTTCTTC | CASSHSSLALREQFF
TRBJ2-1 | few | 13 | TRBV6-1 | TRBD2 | TGTGCCAGCAGTGACTTAGAGCGGGAAGAGCAGTTCTTC | CASSDLEREEQFF
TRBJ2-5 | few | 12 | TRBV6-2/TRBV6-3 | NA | TGTGCCAGCAGTAATCCTATCGGGACCCAGTACTTC | CASSNPIGTQYF
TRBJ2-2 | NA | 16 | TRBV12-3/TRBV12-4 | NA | TGTGCCAGCAGTTTAGCCCGGACAGCTTTCACCGGGGAGCTGTTTTTT | CASSLARTAFTGELFF
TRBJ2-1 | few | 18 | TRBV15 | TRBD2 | TGTGCCACCAGCAGGGGACTAGCCCCCGGGAGCTCCTACAATGAGCAGTTCTTC | CATSRGLAPGSSYNEQFF
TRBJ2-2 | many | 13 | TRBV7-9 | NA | TGTGCCAGCACCCGGCTTGCCACCGGGGAGCTGTTTTTT | CASTRLATGELFF
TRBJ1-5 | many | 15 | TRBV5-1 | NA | TGCGCCAGCAGTCGGACAGCATATAGCAATCAGCCCCAGCATTTT | CASSRTAYSNQPQHF
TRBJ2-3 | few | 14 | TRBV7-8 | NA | TGTGCCAGCAGCTTAAAGCGACTTAGAGATACGCAGTATTTT | CASSLKRLRDTQYF
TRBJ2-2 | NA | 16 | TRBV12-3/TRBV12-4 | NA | TGTGCCAGCAGCCCCTCTTGGCAGGGGCCGGCCGGGGAGCTGTTTTTT | CASSPSWQGPAGELFF
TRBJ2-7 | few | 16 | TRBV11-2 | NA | TGTGCCAGCAGCCCCCCCTTCGGAGAACCTCACTACGAGCAGTACTTC | CASSPPFGEPHYEQYF
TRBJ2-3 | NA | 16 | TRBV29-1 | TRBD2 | TGCAGCGTCGTCGGACTAGCGGGAGTTGGCACAGATACGCAGTATTTT | CSVVGLAGVGTDTQYF
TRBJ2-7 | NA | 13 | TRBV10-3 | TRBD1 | TGTGCCATCAGCCCGACAGGGTTCTACGAGCAGTACTTC | CAISPTGFYEQYF
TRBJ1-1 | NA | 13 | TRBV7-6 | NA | TGTGCCAGCAGTTTCGTGGGCACAGAGCAAGCTTTCTTT | CASSFVGTEQAFF
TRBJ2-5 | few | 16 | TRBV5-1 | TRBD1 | TGCGCCAGCAGCTTGGCCTTTACAGGGGTCCAAGAGACCCAGTACTTC | CASSLAFTGVQETQYF
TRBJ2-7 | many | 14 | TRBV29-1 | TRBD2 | TGCAGCGTAGTTGGGGGACTAGCTCCATACGAGCAGTACTTC | CSVVGGLAPYEQYF
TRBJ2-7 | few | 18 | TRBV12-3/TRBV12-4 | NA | TGTGCCAGCAGTTTCAATTGGCGGGAGAGGGGGTCCTCCTACGAGCAGTACTTC | CASSFNWRERGSSYEQYF
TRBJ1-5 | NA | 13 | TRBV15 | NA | TGTGCCACCAGCAGGCCTGGACTCCAGCCCCAGCATTTT | CATSRPGLQPQHF
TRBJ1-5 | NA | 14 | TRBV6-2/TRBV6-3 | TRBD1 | TGTGCCAGCAGCAGGGACAGGAGTTATCAGCCCCAGCATTTT | CASSRDRSYQPQHF
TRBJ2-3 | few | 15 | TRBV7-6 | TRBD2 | TGTGCCAGCAGCTTGAGCGGGAGCAACACAGATACGCAGTATTTT | CASSLSGSNTDTQYF
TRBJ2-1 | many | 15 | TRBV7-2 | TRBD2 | TGTGCCAGCAGCGTCACTAGCGGAAACTACAATGAGCAGTTCTTC | CASSVTSGNYNEQFF
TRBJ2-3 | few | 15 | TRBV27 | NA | TGTGCCAGCAGTTTATTTGAGGGTAGCACAGATACGCAGTATTTT | CASSLFEGSTDTQYF
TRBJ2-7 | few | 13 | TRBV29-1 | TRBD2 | TGCAGCGTTGAACTAGCGGGCCACTACGAGCAGTACTTC | CSVELAGHYEQYF
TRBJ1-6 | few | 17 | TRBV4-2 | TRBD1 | TGTGCCAGCAGCCAAGCCTTTCAACAGGGGGGAAATTCACCCCTCCACTTT | CASSQAFQQGGNSPLHF
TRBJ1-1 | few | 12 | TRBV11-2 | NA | TGTGCCAGCAGCGTAAACAGGGTGTTGGCTTTCTTT | CASSVNRVLAFF
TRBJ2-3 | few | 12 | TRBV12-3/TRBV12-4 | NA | TGTGCCAGCAGGCCATTAGCGGACCCTCAGTATTTT | CASRPLADPQYF
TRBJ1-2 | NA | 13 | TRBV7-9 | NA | TGTGCCAGCAGCTTAGGTCCCTTAGGTGGCTACACCTTC | CASSLGPLGGYTF
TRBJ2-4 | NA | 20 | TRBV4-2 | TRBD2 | TGTGCCAGCAGCCAAGAATCCGGGACTAGCGGGAGGTTAGCCAAAAACATTCAGTACTTC | CASSQESGTSGRLAKNIQYF
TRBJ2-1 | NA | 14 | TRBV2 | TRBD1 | TGTGCCACCATCCCGGGACAGGGGTACAATGAGCAGTTCTTC | CATIPGQGYNEQFF
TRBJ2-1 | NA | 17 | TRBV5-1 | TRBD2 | TGCGCCAGCAGCCTACTTGGGGGGACTAGCGGGCCCCTTAGTCAGTTCTTC | CASSLLGGTSGPLSQFF
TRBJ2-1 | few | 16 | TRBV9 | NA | TGTGCCAGCAGCGTAGTGTGGGAAGGCCCCTACAATGAGCAGTTCTTC | CASSVVWEGPYNEQFF
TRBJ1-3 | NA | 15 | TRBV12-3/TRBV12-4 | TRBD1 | TGTGCCAGCAGCAGTGACAGGGGAGCAGGAAACACCATATATTTT | CASSSDRGAGNTIYF
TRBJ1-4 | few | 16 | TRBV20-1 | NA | TGCAGTGCTAGACCCTCGGAAGGGTTAGGTAATGAAAAACTGTTTTTT | CSARPSEGLGNEKLFF
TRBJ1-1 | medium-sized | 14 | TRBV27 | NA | TGTGCCAGCAGTCCCGTGGGGCCGAACACTGAAGCTTTCTTT | CASSPVGPNTEAFF
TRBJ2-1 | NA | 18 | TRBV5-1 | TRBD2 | TGCGCCAGCAGCTTGGCCCTTTCTTCCGGGACTAGCGGGAATGAGCAGTTCTTC | CASSLALSSGTSGNEQFF
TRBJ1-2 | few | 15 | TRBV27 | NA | TGTGCCAGCAGTTTTGAAGGGGGACCAGGTTACGGCTACACCTTC | CASSFEGGPGYGYTF
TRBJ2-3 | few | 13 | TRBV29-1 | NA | TGCAGCGGGGCCTTTGTGGACACAGATACGCAGTATTTT | CSGAFVDTDTQYF
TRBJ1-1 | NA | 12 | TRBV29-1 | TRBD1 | TGCAGCGGTGACAGGGTGAACACTGAAGCTTTCTTT | CSGDRVNTEAFF